The rows below give T cell receptor beta chains drawn from one sample of a study of T cell responses to AZD1222 COVID-19 vaccine. Clones were read by immunoSEQ multiplex PCR, and TCRdb kept only the in-frame ones, dropping some. The table shows more than 95,000 clones, with approximately 88% occurring only once. Sequences were derived from peripheral blood, sampled on day 0 of AZD1222 vaccination. These receptors all stem from an adult in good health. Each CDR3 is given with its conserved first and last residue. D genes are given only for firm matches. Size tells how often a clone was seen (once, few, many) or the class of an expanded clone, and some rows leave it out.

clone_size	v_call	d_call	j_call	cdr3_nt	cdr3_aa
.	TRBV2	.	TRBJ2-3	TGTGCCAGCAGTGTTCTATCAGACACAGATACGCAGTATTTT	CASSVLSDTDTQYF
.	TRBV25-1	TRBD2	TRBJ2-1	TGTGCCAGCAGTTTAGCGGGGGGGGGTGCCTACAATGAGCAGTTCTTC	CASSLAGGGAYNEQFF
.	TRBV7-2	TRBD1	TRBJ1-6	TGTGCCAGCAGCTTATTTTTCAGGGGGAGGGATTCACCCCTCCACTTT	CASSLFFRGRDSPLHF
.	TRBV19	TRBD2	TRBJ2-1	TGTGCCAGTAGTCGTGGGACTAGCGGAGGAAACCGGCAGTTCTTC	CASSRGTSGGNRQFF
.	TRBV9	.	TRBJ2-3	TGTGCCAGCAGCGTAGGGCCCCGCTACTCGAGCCCATACAGCACAGATACGCAGTATTTT	CASSVGPRYSSPYSTDTQYF
.	TRBV10-2	TRBD1	TRBJ1-3	TGCGCCAGCAGTGGGACGACAGGGACTGGAAACACCATATATTTT	CASSGTTGTGNTIYF
.	TRBV19	.	TRBJ1-1	TGTGCCAGTAGGGTGGGTTCTGAAGCTTTCTTT	CASRVGSEAFF
.	TRBV7-8	.	TRBJ2-7	TGTGCCAGCAGCTTAGGAGGGGCAGGCGAGCAGTACTTC	CASSLGGAGEQYF
once	TRBV9	TRBD1	TRBJ2-2	TGTGCCAGCAGCGTGCCGACAGGGGTGAACACCGGGGAGCTGTTTTTT	CASSVPTGVNTGELFF
.	TRBV7-9	.	TRBJ2-2	TGTGCCAGCAGCTCAGACAGGACCGGGGAGCTGTTTTTT	CASSSDRTGELFF
.	TRBV29-1	.	TRBJ2-4	TGCAGCGTTATCAACAGGGGACTACAAAACATTCAGTACTTC	CSVINRGLQNIQYF
once	TRBV11-2	TRBD1	TRBJ2-2	TGTGCCAGCAGACTCCCGGGACAGGGGGCTGGAGTGGCCGGGGAGCTGTTTTTT	CASRLPGQGAGVAGELFF
.	TRBV7-6	.	TRBJ2-7	TGTGCCAGCAGCTTACAGGGGTACGAGCAGTACTTC	CASSLQGYEQYF
.	TRBV7-2	TRBD2	TRBJ2-7	TGTGCCAGCAGCCCCTTGCCTCTAGCGGGAGTTTACGAGCAGTACTTC	CASSPLPLAGVYEQYF
.	TRBV6-4	.	TRBJ1-5	TGTGCCAGCAGTATAAAGGAGAATCAGCCCCAGCATTTT	CASSIKENQPQHF
.	TRBV5-5	TRBD2	TRBJ2-5	TGTGCCAGCAGGACCTCTAGCGGGGACTACCAAGAGACCCAGTACTTC	CASRTSSGDYQETQYF
.	TRBV11-2	TRBD2	TRBJ2-1	TGTGCCAGCAGCCTAGCGGGAGAATACAATGAGCAGTTCTTC	CASSLAGEYNEQFF
.	TRBV5-4	TRBD2	TRBJ2-3	TGTGCCAGCAGCTCCTATGGACTAGCGGGAGTCAGCACAGATACGCAGTATTTT	CASSSYGLAGVSTDTQYF
.	TRBV15	.	TRBJ2-2	TGTGCCACCAGCAGAGATTGGGCAGGGGTCAACACCGGGGAGCTGTTTTTT	CATSRDWAGVNTGELFF
.	TRBV12-5	TRBD1	TRBJ2-5	TGTGCTAGTGGTATACAGGGGGAGGAGACCCAGTACTTC	CASGIQGEETQYF